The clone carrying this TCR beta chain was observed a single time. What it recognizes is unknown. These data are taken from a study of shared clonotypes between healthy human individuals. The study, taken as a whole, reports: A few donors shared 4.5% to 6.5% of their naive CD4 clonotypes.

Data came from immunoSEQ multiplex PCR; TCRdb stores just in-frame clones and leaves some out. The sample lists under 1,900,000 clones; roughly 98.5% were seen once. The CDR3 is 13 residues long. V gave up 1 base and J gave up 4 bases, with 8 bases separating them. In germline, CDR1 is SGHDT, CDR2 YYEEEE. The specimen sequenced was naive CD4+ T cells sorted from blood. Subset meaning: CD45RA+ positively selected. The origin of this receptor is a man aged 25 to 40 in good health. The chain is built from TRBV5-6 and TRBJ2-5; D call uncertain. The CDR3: CASSLNLPETQYF. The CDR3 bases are TGTGCCAGCAGCTTGAATCTTCCAGAGACCCAGTACTTC.